The 4 T cell receptor beta chains presented below share a single source sample, sequenced in a study of blood T cell repertoires in COVID-19. The protocol was immunoSEQ multiplex PCR, while the TCRdb copy is restricted to in-frame clones and leaves out a portion. The repertoire includes under 300,000 clones, over 80% of them detected once, and roughly 1.2% sits in the top ten. Material for sequencing was PBMCs or T cells enriched from blood (not recorded which). These receptors were obtained from a human donor in a cohort exposed to, infected with or recovered from COVID-19 (not recorded which). The donor label of this sample is uncertain.

The genes are TRBV19 and TRBJ2-1; D unclear. V was shortened by 3 bases and J by 8 bases, with 5 bases between the two germline ends. CDR1 and CDR2 (germline): LNHDA, SQIVND (reference sequence). This CDR3 comprises 11 residues. CDR3 sequence (DNA): TGTGCCAGTAGTATGAGTGATGAGCAGTTCTTC. It yields the protein CASSMSDEQFF.

This sequence joins TRBV27 and TRBJ2-7, with 10 bases identical to TRBD2. Germline CDR1 reads MNHEY; CDR2 reads SMNVEV (reference sequence). The CDR3 is made up of 15 amino acids. V shed 8 bases and J 3 bases; nucleotides not matched to a gene: 10. DNA for the CDR3: TGTGCCAGCTCCCCTACTAGCGGGGAGTACTACGAGCAGTACTTC. The encoded protein is CASSPTSGEYYEQYF.

The chain combines TRBV4-2 with TRBJ1-5; D possibly corresponds to TRBD1 (5 bases). Trimming cost V 0 bases and J 7 bases, with 19 bases left between them. Per germline, CDR1 LGHNA and CDR2 YNFKEQ. This CDR3 spans 17 amino acids. Here the CDR3 reads CASSQDFVARGDQPQHF. CDR3 nucleotide sequence: TGTGCCAGCAGCCAAGATTTTGTTGCCCGGGGGGACCAGCCCCAGCATTTT.

The chain recombines TRBV6-6 with TRBJ1-3, with D perhaps TRBD1 (6 bases). The CDR3 length is 15 residues. V was trimmed by 0 bases and J by 14 bases, leaving 20 bases between them. From germline, CDR1 is MNHNY and CDR2 SVGAGI (reference sequence). The CDR3 region is CASSYSKGGRGDLYF. As DNA, the CDR3 is TGTGCCAGCAGTTACTCGAAGGGCGGGAGGGGGGACCTATATTTT.